This TCR beta chain derives from a study of cytomegalovirus exposure and HLA in healthy donors. Study-level findings and limits: Later analysis identified several of the most significant clusters that appeared linked to common viral pathogens. Specific recognition of CMV antigens was confirmed in vitro for three chains (all CMV-associated).

The CDR3 is 13 residues long. CDR1 is SGHNT, CDR2 YENEEA, per germline. After removal of 5 bases from V and 9 bases from J, the junction contained 7 bases not matched to a gene. Primers: 60 Vbeta forward and 13 Jbeta reverse. Sequenced by immunoSEQ multiplex PCR; TCRdb stores in-frame clones only, minus some. The sample has fewer than 130,000 clones, 70% to 80% seen once. Concerning this clone itself: Its specificity is not known.

The chain joins TRBV11-3 to TRBJ2-1; 7 positions agree with TRBD2. The sequencing sample was made of PBMCs. The TCR originated in a woman between 40 and 55 years old in good health and CMV-seronegative. In DNA, the CDR3 is TGTGCCAGCAGCCAAAGCGGGAAAGGTGAGCAGTTCTTC. Protein product: CASSQSGKGEQFF.